This T cell receptor (beta chain) originates from a study of shared clonotypes between healthy human individuals. Assay used: immunoSEQ multiplex PCR; TCRdb lists only in-frame clones, some missing. The profile shows a few hundred thousand clones, around 97% of them singletons. Caucasian adults living in Nashville, Tennessee, provided all samples. This clone was seen once. In germline, CDR1 is SGHTA, CDR2 FQGNSA. Unmatched junction bases numbered 3, after V lost 5 bases and J lost 6 bases. This CDR3 region has 15 residues. The genes are TRBV7-2 and TRBJ2-2, with 13 bases matching TRBD2. Sequenced: naive CD4+ T cells sorted from blood. Subset reported: CD45RA+ positively selected. This receptor was obtained from a woman younger than 45 in good health. The chain's CDR3 is CASSAGLAGPGELFF. In nucleotides, the CDR3 is TGTGCCAGCAGCGCGGGACTAGCGGGACCCGGGGAGCTGTTTTTT.